The following is a TCR beta chain sequence with its context. Antigen specificity is unknown. The sample belongs to a study of shared clonotypes between healthy human individuals. Study observations and caveats: Clonotypes not shared had lower generation probabilities than those common to all four donors.

Assay used: immunoSEQ multiplex PCR; TCRdb lists only in-frame clones, some missing. The sample holds over a million clones, around 82% seen once. Germline V gene data show CDR1 as MDHEN and CDR2 as SYDVKM. This CDR3 comprises 16 residues. The trim removed 6 bases at V and 0 bases at J, leaving 8 bases unmatched. The clonotype was recovered from a man younger than 30 in good health. Some clones in this sample may be carry-over from other donors' samples. The J gene is TRBJ1-2, the V gene TRBV28; 9 bases line up with TRBD1. Sample: memory CD4+ T cells from PBMCs. Subset denoted: CD45RA-negative fraction. CDR3 DNA sequence: TGTGCCAGCAGCCACCCGGGACAGGGAGCTAACTATGGCTACACCTTC. It yields the protein CASSHPGQGANYGYTF.